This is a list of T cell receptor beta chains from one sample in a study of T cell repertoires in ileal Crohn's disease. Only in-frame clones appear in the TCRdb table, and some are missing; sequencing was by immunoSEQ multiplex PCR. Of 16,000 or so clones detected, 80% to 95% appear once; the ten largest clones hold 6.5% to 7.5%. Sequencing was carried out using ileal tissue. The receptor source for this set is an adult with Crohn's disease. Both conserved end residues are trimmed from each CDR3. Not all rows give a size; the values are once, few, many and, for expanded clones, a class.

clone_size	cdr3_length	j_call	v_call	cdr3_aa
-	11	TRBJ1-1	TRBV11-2	ASSSQTGVEAF
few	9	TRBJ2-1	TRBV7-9	ASSLTNEQF
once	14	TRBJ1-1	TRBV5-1	ASSLSATGANTEAF
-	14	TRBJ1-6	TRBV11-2	ASSLGQGVGNSPLH
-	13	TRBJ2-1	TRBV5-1	ASTPMAGGHNEQF
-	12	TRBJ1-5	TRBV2	ASLSGQSNQPQH
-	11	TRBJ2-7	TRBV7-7	ASSLELGGEQY
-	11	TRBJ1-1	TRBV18	ASSPNSNTEAF
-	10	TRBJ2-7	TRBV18	ASSPSQYEQY
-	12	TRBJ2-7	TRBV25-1	ASSEYGQVYEQY
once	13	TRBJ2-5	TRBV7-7	ASSPGLAGWETQY
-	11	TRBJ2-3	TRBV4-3	ASSPGRGDTQY
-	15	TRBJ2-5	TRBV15	ATSRESNRASQETQY
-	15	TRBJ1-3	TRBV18	ASSLTTQGSSGNTIY
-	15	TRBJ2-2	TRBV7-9	ASSTHPGLENTGELF
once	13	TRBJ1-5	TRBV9	ASSPQGDSNQPQH
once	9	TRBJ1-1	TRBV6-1	ASSANTEAF
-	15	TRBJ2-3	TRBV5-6	ASSSLTRDGSTDTQY
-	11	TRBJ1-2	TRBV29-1	SVEAGGRYGYT
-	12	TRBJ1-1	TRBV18	ASSPAERNTEAF
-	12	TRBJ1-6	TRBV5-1	ASRLDRDNSPLH
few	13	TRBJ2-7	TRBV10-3	AISESAGGSYEQY
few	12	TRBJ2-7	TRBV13	ASSLVKFPYEQY
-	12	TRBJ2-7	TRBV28	ASSKGPAVYEQY
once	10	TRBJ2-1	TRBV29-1	SVARAVHEQF
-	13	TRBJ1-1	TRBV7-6	ASSQSERMNTEAF
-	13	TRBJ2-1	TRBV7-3	ASSSLAGGFNEQF
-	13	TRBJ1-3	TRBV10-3	AISPGQGTGNTIY
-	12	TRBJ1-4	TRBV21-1	ASSGTGLNEKLF
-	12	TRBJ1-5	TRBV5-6	ASSMGASNQPQH
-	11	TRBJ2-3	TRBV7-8	ASSLEGLASQY
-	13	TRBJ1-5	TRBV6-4	AIDTEEWEGQPQH
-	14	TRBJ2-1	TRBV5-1	ASSLHRDGPYNEQF
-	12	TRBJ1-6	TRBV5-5	ASSFRDTYSPLH
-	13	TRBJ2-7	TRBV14	ASSQVGWGRDEQY
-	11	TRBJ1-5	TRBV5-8	ASSRRSNQPQH
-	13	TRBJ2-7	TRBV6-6	ASSYAGFSPYEQY
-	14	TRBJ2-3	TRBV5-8	ASSLFPVGPTDTQY
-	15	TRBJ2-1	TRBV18	ASSPPRLAGVDNEQF
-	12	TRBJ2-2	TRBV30	AWVRQQNTGELF
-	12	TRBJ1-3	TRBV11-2	ASSQGHIGNTIY
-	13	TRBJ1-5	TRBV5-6	ASSLGAGGRQPQH
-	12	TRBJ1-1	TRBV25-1	ASRRGAGNTEAF
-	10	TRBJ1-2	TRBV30	AWSVNWGGYT
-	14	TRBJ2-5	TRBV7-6	ASSPPRGQGQETQY
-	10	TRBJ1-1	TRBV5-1	ASSFSDTEAF
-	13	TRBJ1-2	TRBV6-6	ASSFDRDSNYGYT
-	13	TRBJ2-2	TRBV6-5	ASSRRYRVSGELF